The 11 T cell receptor beta chains given below trace back to one sample, sequenced in a study of identifying expanded T cells in peripheral blood. Assay: immunoSEQ multiplex PCR; the TCRdb copy retains only in-frame clones and omits some. The data show around 100,000 clones, 70% to 90% seen once. The specimen sequenced was blood. Every receptor here comes from a person aged 18 to 75 in good health.

A few counts support this clone. The CDR3 sequence is CASSSHLAGGPGEQFF. Here the CDR3 DNA reads TGTGCCAGCAGTTCCCACCTAGCGGGAGGGCCCGGTGAGCAGTTCTTC. The chain joins TRBV25-1 to TRBJ2-1, with TRBD2 matching 12 bases. The CDR3 has 16 amino acids. Per germline, CDR1 MGHDK and CDR2 SYGVNS. V was pared by 5 bases and J by 9 bases, with 11 bases of the junction left unmatched.

The V and J genes are TRBV25-1 and TRBJ2-6, with unresolved D. V was trimmed by 2 bases and J by 4 bases, leaving 9 bases between them. CDR3 length: 15 residues. Germline V gene sequence: CDR1 MGHDK, CDR2 SYGVNS. CDR3 residues: CASSETGPGANVLTF. In DNA, the CDR3 is TGTGCCAGCAGTGAAACCGGTCCCGGGGCCAACGTCCTGACTTTC.

The chain links TRBV19 to TRBJ1-2; 10 positions agree with TRBD1. This CDR3 is built from 15 residues. V was clipped by 10 bases and J by 2 bases; unmatched bases: 10. Germline CDR1 LNHDA, CDR2 SQIVND (reference sequence). DNA for the CDR3: TGTGCCACCCGACTAACGGGACAGGGGAACTATGGCTACACCTTC. Its translation is CATRLTGQGNYGYTF.

The chain employs TRBV9 and TRBJ2-7; TRBD2 aligns across 7 bases. The CDR3 spans 13 residues. V dropped 5 bases and J dropped 6; count of bases not matched to a gene: 8. In germline, CDR1 is SGDLS, CDR2 YYNGEE. This CDR3 reads CASSLGGIREQYF. CDR3 bases: TGTGCCAGCAGTTTGGGGGGGATACGCGAGCAGTACTTC.

This chain connects TRBV2 to TRBJ1-5, with 7 bases aligning to TRBD1. The CDR3 has 14 residues. CDR1 SNHLY and CDR2 FYNNEI come from the germline V gene. The V segment lost 4 bases and the J segment 7 bases; nucleotides outside the gene matches: 7. This CDR3 reads CASSAGTAGQPQHF. The CDR3 bases are TGTGCCAGCAGTGCCGGGACAGCAGGACAGCCCCAGCATTTT.

This chain connects TRBV7-9 to TRBJ2-3; 7 bases map to TRBD1. J was trimmed by 4 bases and V by 5 bases; bases with no gene match: 0. The CDR3 runs to 12 residues. Germline V gene sequence: CDR1 SEHNR, CDR2 FQNEAQ (reference sequence). The CDR3 nucleotides read TGTGCCAGCAGCCAGGGGGCAGATACGCAGTATTTT. It specifies CASSQGADTQYF.

This clone was detected only a few times. The V and J genes are TRBV6-5 and TRBJ1-2; D ambiguous. V lost 8 bases and J 2 bases, leaving 15 bases between the germline ends. The CDR3 covers 14 residues. Germline CDR1 and CDR2: MNHEY and SVGAGI. The CDR3 loop reads CASREQSGNYGYTF. CDR3 nucleotide sequence: TGTGCCAGCCGCGAACAGTCGGGAAACTATGGCTACACCTTC.

In its sample, this clone was seen a few times. The chain joins TRBV19 to TRBJ1-2; TRBD1 aligns across 7 bases. Germline V lookup: CDR1 LNHDA, CDR2 SQIVND (reference sequence). J was trimmed by 6 bases and V by 3 bases; bases with no gene match: 4. CDR3 length equals 13 residues. CDR3 amino acids: CASSIVTGDGYTF. The CDR3 nucleotides are TGTGCCAGTAGTATTGTCACAGGGGATGGCTACACCTTC.

The chain combines TRBV19 with TRBJ1-2; unclear D gene. Per the germline V gene, CDR1 is LNHDA and CDR2 is SQIVND (reference sequence). The V gene lost 7 bases and the J gene lost 1 base, with 13 bases spanning the gap. The CDR3 has 14 residues. The CDR3 nucleotides are TGTGCCAGTAAGATCGGTACCGTTAACTATGGCTACACCTTC. It encodes CASKIGTVNYGYTF.

The gene calls are TRBV28 and TRBJ2-7; D gene unclear. V lost 1 base and J lost 9, with 13 bases in between. Germline V gives CDR1 MDHEN, CDR2 SYDVKM. This CDR3 comprises 13 residues. CDR3 bases: TGTGCCAGCAGTTTATCACGGAGTGGGTGGCAGTACTTC. Translated, it gives CASSLSRSGWQYF.

This clone was observed a handful of times. The chain's CDR3 is CASSLGVSGTPGSPLHF. As DNA, the CDR3 is TGTGCCAGCAGCTTAGGGGTGTCCGGGACGCCCGGTTCACCCCTCCACTTT. The V gene is TRBV7-2, the J gene TRBJ1-6; perhaps TRBD1 as D (5 bases). V was trimmed by 1 base and J by 9 bases, leaving 19 bases between them. The CDR3 spans 17 residues. Germline CDR1 is SGHTA and CDR2 is FQGNSA.